Included here is one T cell receptor beta chain sequence, with context. Its antigen is unknown. The data belong to a study of cytomegalovirus exposure and HLA in healthy donors. Study-level results: Using the classifier, cytomegalovirus status was reportedly diagnosed with high specificity and sensitivity.

From germline, CDR1 is SQVTM and CDR2 ANQGSEA. The CDR3 is 13 residues long. The study ran its PCR with 60 Vbeta and 13 Jbeta primers. Profiled with immunoSEQ multiplex PCR; TCRdb holds only in-frame clones, not every one. Here the sample spans 100,000 or so clones, about three fifths being singletons. The sequence was collected from a human donor in good health. The rearrangement joins TRBV29-1 to TRBJ2-5, with 10 bases lining up with TRBD1. The closer fit of TRBJ2-7 to the DNA end suggests the J call may be wrong. Sample: PBMCs. The CDR3 protein is CSVEEGQGYEQYF. The DNA of the CDR3 is TGCAGCGTTGAAGAGGGACAGGGGTACGAGCAGTACTTC.